One sample yielded the 31 T cell receptor beta chains listed below, sequenced in a study of T cells after yellow fever vaccination. TCRdb independently ran MiXCR on the 5' RACE reads; one entry per CDR3 protein. The repertoire holds roughly 400,000 distinct CDR3 sequences, with approximately 18% as singletons. The source was PBMCs, collected before the yellow fever booster vaccination. The receptors shown here come from a man younger than 35 who received the YFV17D yellow fever vaccine.

The genes are TRBV10-3 and TRBJ2-2; tentative D call: TRBD2 (5 bases). V was pared by 2 bases and J by 6 bases, with 13 bases between. The CDR3 has 15 residues. The germline V gene has CDR1 ENHRY and CDR2 SYGVKD. The CDR3 region is CAISEPGLVAGELFF. Written as DNA, the CDR3 is TGTGCCATCAGTGAGCCGGGGTTGGTTGCCGGGGAGCTGTTTTTT.

The chain employs TRBV18 and TRBJ2-3; 7 nucleotides line up with TRBD1. This CDR3 has 17 amino acids. V lost 1 base and J lost 3; bases outside the gene matches: 10. Germline V gives CDR1 KGHSH, CDR2 LQKENI. CDR3 loop: CASSPLPGQTPTDTQYF. The CDR3 DNA is TGTGCCAGCTCACCACTACCGGGACAGACCCCAACAGATACGCAGTATTTT.

The chain carries TRBV5-5 and TRBJ2-7, with 9 bases identical to TRBD1. V was clipped by 4 bases and J by 9 bases; unmatched bases: 8. This CDR3 contains 13 residues. Germline CDR1 reads SGHKS; CDR2 reads YYEKEE (reference sequence). CDR3 in amino acids: CASSQPGQGLQYF. The CDR3 DNA follows: TGTGCCAGCAGCCAACCGGGACAGGGTCTGCAGTACTTC.

The chain uses TRBV29-1 and TRBJ2-4; D is unresolved. CDR3 length equals 10 residues. Germline values: CDR1 SQVTM, CDR2 ANQGSEA. With 4 bases removed from V and 8 bases from J, the gap between germline ends came to 6 bases. This chain's CDR3 is CSVVRDIQYF. CDR3 bases: TGCAGCGTTGTTCGGGACATTCAGTACTTC. The full variable domain, with the rest looked up from reference TRBV29-1 and TRBJ2-4, is SAVISQKPSRDICQRGTSLTIQCQVDSQVTMMFWYRQQPGQSLTLIATANQGSEATYESGFVIDKFPISRPNLTFSTLTVSNMSPEDSSIYLCSVVRDIQYFGAGTRLSVL.

The V and J genes are TRBV20-1 and TRBJ1-1; TRBD1 might be the D (5 bases). Trimming took off 0 bases at V and 0 bases at J, with 11 bases between the two ends. The V gene's germline CDR1 is DFQATT and CDR2 SNEGSKA (reference sequence). The CDR3 consists of 15 residues. CDR3 bases: TGCAGTGCTAGAGATCAGGGACTTATGAACACTGAAGCTTTCTTT. Translating it yields CSARDQGLMNTEAFF.

This clonotype came up many times. V is TRBV20-1 and J is TRBJ2-3; 9 positions agree with TRBD2. There are 12 residues in the CDR3. Germline loops: CDR1 DFQATT, CDR2 SNEGSKA (reference sequence). CDR3 sequence reads: CSLAGSTDTQYF. The CDR3 nucleotides are TGCAGCCTAGCGGGGTCCACAGATACGCAGTATTTT.

In this sample, this clonotype turned up a few times. This chain links TRBV6-5 with TRBJ2-3, with 7 positions matching TRBD2. Per the germline V gene, CDR1 is MNHEY and CDR2 is SVGAGI. Trimming removed 0 bases from V and 6 bases from J; junction bases left unmatched: 15. The CDR3 is 18 residues long. The CDR3 DNA is TGTGCCAGCAGTTACTCGAACCCTTCGACTAGCCGCTCCGATACGCAGTATTTT. This codes for CASSYSNPSTSRSDTQYF.

The chain employs TRBV20-1 and TRBJ2-1; 7 bases match TRBD2. Germline lookup yields CDR1 DFQATT and CDR2 SNEGSKA (reference sequence). The J segment lost 10 bases and the V segment lost 5 bases, leaving 14 bases of the junction unmatched. The CDR3 has 14 amino acids. CDR3 nucleotides: TGCAGTGCTGCCGCACCATGGACTAGTGGGGAGCAGTTCTTC. It yields the protein CSAAAPWTSGEQFF.

This sequence joins TRBV12-3 or TRBV12-4 and TRBJ2-1; TRBD1 matches 9 bases. This CDR3 spans 14 amino acids. With 2 bases clipped from V and 7 bases from J, the junction kept 3 bases outside the gene matches. The CDR3 DNA sequence: TGTGCCAGCAGTTTAAGGGACAGGGCGAATGAGCAGTTCTTC. Protein: CASSLRDRANEQFF.

This clonotype has only a few counts. J is TRBJ1-6 and V is TRBV18; perhaps TRBD1 as D (5 bases). Trimming removed 0 bases at V and 10 bases at J, with 13 bases between. In germline, CDR1 is KGHSH, CDR2 LQKENI. This CDR3 has 15 residues. The CDR3 DNA reads TGTGCCAGCTCACCACCGCAGGGAATAAGGTCACCCCTCCACTTT. Residues: CASSPPQGIRSPLHF.

This clonotype turned up a few times. The CDR3 region has the DNA TGCAGTGCTAGAGATCCGGGACAGGGATTCACAGATACGCAGTATTTT. Translating it yields CSARDPGQGFTDTQYF. The rearrangement joins TRBV20-1 to TRBJ2-3; 9 nucleotides agree with TRBD1. The CDR3 spans 16 residues. The germline V gene encodes CDR1 DFQATT and CDR2 SNEGSKA (reference sequence). V shed 0 bases, J shed 2 bases, and the junction held 6 bases outside the gene matches.

This chain joins TRBV15 and TRBJ1-1; D unclear. Trimming removed 8 bases from V and 6 bases from J, with 13 bases in between. CDR1 LNHNV and CDR2 YYDKDF come from the germline V gene (reference sequence). The CDR3 is made up of 12 amino acids. The CDR3 DNA reads TGTGCCACCGGCGGGGATTGGGCTGAAGCTTTCTTT. Translating it yields CATGGDWAEAFF.

This chain joins TRBV11-2 and TRBJ2-2; D is undetermined. CDR1 is SGHAT and CDR2 is FQNNGV in the germline V gene. Trimming pared 5 bases from V and 3 bases from J, leaving 10 bases between. The CDR3 has 14 residues. The CDR3 protein is CASSLIRYTGELFF. The CDR3 region has the DNA TGTGCCAGCAGCCTAATTAGGTACACCGGGGAGCTGTTTTTT.

The chain joins TRBV24-1 to TRBJ2-2; a possible D gene is TRBD1 (5 bases). Germline loops: CDR1 KGHDR, CDR2 SFDVKD. CDR3 length equals 18 residues. Trimming cost V 3 bases and J 0 bases, with 16 bases left between them. The CDR3 is CATSDLSRQFANTGELFF. CDR3 DNA sequence: TGTGCCACCAGTGATCTGAGCAGACAGTTTGCGAACACCGGGGAGCTGTTTTTT.

V gene TRBV6-2 or TRBV6-3 combines with J gene TRBJ2-5; possibly TRBD1 or TRBD2 for D (5 bases each). V was clipped by 3 bases and J by 5 bases, with 16 bases between them. The CDR3 is 15 amino acids. Per germline, CDR1 MNHEY and CDR2 SVGEGT. The CDR3 DNA is TGTGCCAGCAGTTATCGGGGCCCGAGAAAGGAGACCCAGTACTTC. Residues: CASSYRGPRKETQYF.

This chain uses TRBV10-3 with TRBJ2-3; perhaps TRBD2 as D (6 bases). V was pared by 0 bases and J by 4 bases, with 11 bases between. The germline gives CDR1 ENHRY, CDR2 SYGVKD. This CDR3 has 15 residues. CDR3 bases: TGTGCCATCAGTGAGTCAGGCGGGGAGGCAGATACGCAGTATTTT. Its translation: CAISESGGEADTQYF.

This clonotype was counted only a few times. The rearrangement uses TRBV27 and TRBJ1-1; possible D gene TRBD1, 5 bases. V was pared by 6 bases and J by 1 base, with 9 bases between. CDR1 and CDR2 from the germline V gene are MNHEY and SMNVEV (reference sequence). The CDR3 spans 13 residues. In nucleotides, the CDR3 is TGTGCCAGCAGGGGGACGGAGAACACTGAAGCTTTCTTT. Protein: CASRGTENTEAFF.

This clonotype was picked up a small number of times. The gene calls are TRBV2 and TRBJ2-7, with D unclear. The CDR3 covers 9 residues. Between the trimmed V and J ends, which lost 8 bases and 6 bases, there was a span of 5 bases. Germline V gene lookup returns CDR1 SNHLY and CDR2 FYNNEI. CDR3 sequence reads: CASGREQYV. As DNA, the CDR3 is TGTGCCAGCGGACGCGAGCAGTACGTC.

The rearrangement links TRBV4-3 to TRBJ2-1, with TRBD2 identical over 11 bases. The V gene end was trimmed by 1 base and the J gene end by 0 bases; junction bases not matched to a gene: 5. Germline V gives CDR1 LGHNA, CDR2 YSLEER. The CDR3 sequence is 18 residues long. CDR3 DNA sequence: TGCGCCAGCAGCCAAGCTAGCGGGGGGTTTCTCTCCTACAATGAGCAGTTCTTC. Translated: CASSQASGGFLSYNEQFF.

J is TRBJ2-7 and V is TRBV10-3; D unclear. Trimming took 3 bases from V and 4 from J, leaving 10 bases between them. CDR1 and CDR2 from the germline V gene are ENHRY and SYGVKD. The CDR3 contains 13 residues. The CDR3 loop is CAISDLGFYEQYF. DNA for the CDR3: TGTGCCATCAGTGACCTGGGTTTTTACGAGCAGTACTTC.

This clonotype occurred a few times. The rearrangement joins TRBV3-1 to TRBJ2-3; weak D call: TRBD1 (5 bases). The CDR3 totals 13 residues. With 4 bases removed from V and 6 bases from J, the gap between germline ends came to 11 bases. The germline CDR1 and CDR2 sequences are LGHDT and YNNKEL (reference sequence). The DNA of the CDR3 is TGTGCCAGCAGCCGCTTAGGGGTCGATACGCAGTATTTT. Encoded protein: CASSRLGVDTQYF.

A few counts support this clonotype. V and J are TRBV4-2 and TRBJ2-2, with 9 positions matching TRBD1. The CDR3 loop spans 15 amino acids. CDR1 is LGHNA, CDR2 YNFKEQ, per germline. J lost 4 bases, V lost 3 bases, and 3 bases had no gene match. The CDR3 DNA sequence: TGTGCCAGCAGCCATGAGACAGGGGGCACCGGGGAGCTGTTTTTT. Encoded protein: CASSHETGGTGELFF.

This clonotype was counted between two and nine times. The chain joins TRBV5-4 to TRBJ2-5; 12 bases match TRBD2. The germline gives CDR1 SGHNT, CDR2 YYREEE (reference sequence). The CDR3 loop spans 17 amino acids. V was pared by 0 bases and J by 4 bases, with 7 bases of the junction left unmatched. The CDR3 nucleotides read TGTGCCAGCAGCTTGGCACCGTCGACTAGCGGGGGAGAGACCCAGTACTTC. Amino acids: CASSLAPSTSGGETQYF.

This clonotype turned up a few times. The J gene is TRBJ2-3, the V gene TRBV7-2; D possibly corresponds to TRBD1 (5 bases). The germline gives CDR1 SGHTA, CDR2 FQGNSA. The CDR3 is made up of 12 amino acids. V was shortened by 4 bases and J by 5 bases, with 7 bases between the two germline ends. CDR3 nucleotides: TGTGCCAGCAGCTGGACATTAGATACGCAGTATTTT. Translating it yields CASSWTLDTQYF.

This clonotype was seen more than once but under ten times. This sequence joins TRBV7-6 and TRBJ2-6; D gene ambiguous. The V end was cut by 4 bases, the J end by 0 bases, with 10 bases between. The CDR3 totals 16 residues. Germline V gene data show CDR1 as SGHVS and CDR2 as FNYEAQ. CDR3 sequence reads: CASSSPWSSGANVLTF. CDR3 in DNA: TGTGCCAGCAGCTCCCCGTGGAGCTCTGGGGCCAACGTCCTGACTTTC.

V usage is TRBV10-3 and J usage is TRBJ2-5; D remains ambiguous. In germline, CDR1 is ENHRY, CDR2 SYGVKD. The length of the CDR3 is 12 residues. The V gene lost 8 bases and the J gene lost 5 bases, with 12 bases spanning the gap. This CDR3 reads CAIGPEEETQYF. CDR3 bases: TGTGCCATCGGTCCCGAAGAGGAGACCCAGTACTTC.

CDR3 in amino acids: CASSQDVSRGRENGYTF. The CDR3 nucleotides read TGCGCCAGCAGCCAAGATGTGAGCAGGGGGCGGGAAAATGGCTACACCTTC. The chain combines TRBV4-3 with TRBJ1-2; 8 nucleotides align to TRBD1. CDR3 length: 17 residues. V shed 0 bases, J shed 6 bases, and the junction held 12 bases outside the gene matches. CDR1 LGHNA and CDR2 YSLEER come from the germline V gene.

The V and J genes are TRBV10-3 and TRBJ2-3; D is uncertain. CDR3 length: 17 residues. V lost 3 bases, J lost 0 bases, and 16 bases lay in between. Germline loops: CDR1 ENHRY, CDR2 SYGVKD. CDR3 in amino acids: CAISEPGRFTSTDTQYF. The CDR3 DNA reads TGTGCCATCAGTGAACCCGGTCGTTTCACTAGCACAGATACGCAGTATTTT.

Only a few counts were recorded for this clonotype. The chain carries TRBV7-2 and TRBJ1-3; D gene unclear. Deletions cut 2 bases from V and 4 bases from J, with 9 bases between. The germline CDR1 and CDR2 sequences are SGHTA and FQGNSA. The CDR3 spans 14 residues. In DNA, the CDR3 is TGTGCCAGCAGCTTATATAATTCGGGAAACACCATATATTTT. This translates into CASSLYNSGNTIYF.

This clonotype was observed a handful of times. V is TRBV5-1 and J is TRBJ2-7; D may match TRBD1 or TRBD2 (5 bases each). The CDR3 has 14 residues. V was shortened by 4 bases and J by 2 bases, with 13 bases between the two germline ends. The germline gives CDR1 SGHRS, CDR2 YFSETQ. As DNA, the CDR3 is TGCGCCAGCAGCGCCGGGACCCAAACCTACGAGCAGTACGTC. This codes for CASSAGTQTYEQYV.

This clonotype was recorded a few times. V and J are TRBV4-2 and TRBJ1-5, with 7 nucleotides matching TRBD1. V gave up 0 bases and J gave up 7 bases; unmatched junction bases: 6. CDR3 length: 15 residues. The germline V gene encodes CDR1 LGHNA and CDR2 YNFKEQ. The CDR3 reads CASSQDDRVWQPQHF. The CDR3 DNA sequence: TGTGCCAGCAGCCAAGACGACAGGGTTTGGCAGCCCCAGCATTTT.